This T cell receptor beta chain was sequenced for a study of CXCR3-negative and CXCR3-positive naive CD8 T cells. Study-wide results and caveats: TRB CDR3 hydrophobicity was greater in CXCR3-positive naive cells than in CXCR3-negative naive cells.

A word on this clonotype: Its antigen is still unknown.

With UMI labels, 5' RACE was used to prepare the TRB cDNA libraries. Reprocessing the 5' RACE reads, TCRdb reports a single entry for every CDR3 protein and omits DNA. In all, the sample yields 100,000 to 150,000 distinct CDR3 sequences. Germline CDR1 reads MDHEN; CDR2 reads SYDVKM. This CDR3 has 16 amino acids. This chain joins TRBV28 and TRBJ2-1; there is no DNA to check the TCRdb D call of TRBD1. The receptor comes from a human donor in good health. Some clones in this sample may be carry-over from other donors' samples. The sample taken for sequencing was naive CXCR3- CD8+ T cells from blood. Noted subset: CD45RO-CCR7+CD27+CD95- naive CD8+ T cells lacking CXCR3 (TNR3-). CDR3 sequence: CASSFRPISGDNEQFF.